The 7 T cell receptor beta chains listed next were all sequenced from one sample in a study of blood T cell repertoires in COVID-19. The protocol was immunoSEQ multiplex PCR, while the TCRdb copy is restricted to in-frame clones and leaves out a portion. The sample has about 190,000 clones, 65% to 85% seen once. The source material was PBMCs or T cells enriched from blood (not recorded which). These receptors all come from a woman under 40 who had recovered from COVID-19.

The chain couples TRBV6-5 to TRBJ1-6; no definite D call. V was shortened by 0 bases and J by 0 bases, with 6 bases between the two germline ends. The germline V gene encodes CDR1 MNHEY and CDR2 SVGAGI. CDR3 length: 16 residues. CDR3 region: CASSYSLSSYNSPLHF. The CDR3 coding sequence is TGTGCCAGCAGTTACTCGTTGAGCTCCTATAATTCACCCCTCCACTTT.

Only a few counts were recorded for this clone. The CDR3 loop is CASSWDRVAMNTEAFF. Written as DNA, the CDR3 is TGTGCCAGCAGCTGGGACAGGGTTGCAATGAACACTGAAGCTTTCTTT. This rearrangement joins TRBV5-4 to TRBJ1-1; 9 nucleotides line up with TRBD1. CDR1 and CDR2 (germline): SGHNT, YYREEE (reference sequence). V gave up 3 bases and J gave up 0 bases; unmatched junction bases: 6. The CDR3 runs to 16 residues.

This clone has a handful of counts. The V gene is TRBV19, the J gene TRBJ2-5; a weak D match, TRBD2 (5 bases). The V end was cut by 5 bases, the J end by 4 bases, with 11 bases between. Germline V lookup: CDR1 LNHDA, CDR2 SQIVND (reference sequence). The CDR3 is made up of 13 amino acids. The CDR3 spells CASSGLPRETQYF. CDR3 DNA: TGTGCCAGTAGTGGACTGCCACGAGAGACCCAGTACTTC.

V is TRBV28 and J is TRBJ2-3; TRBD2 agrees at 10 bases. The CDR3 runs to 16 residues. The V segment lost 4 bases and the J segment 6 bases; nucleotides outside the gene matches: 10. Germline lookup yields CDR1 MDHEN and CDR2 SYDVKM. CDR3 protein: CASSSVLAGVEDTQYF. DNA of the CDR3: TGTGCCAGCAGTTCAGTGCTAGCGGGAGTTGAGGATACGCAGTATTTT.

The gene calls are TRBV18 and TRBJ2-3; D gene uncertain. Looked up from germline, CDR1 is KGHSH and CDR2 is LQKENI. Trimming stripped 2 bases from V and 0 bases from J, with 3 bases between. CDR3 length equals 13 residues. As DNA, the CDR3 is TGTGCCAGCTCACCAATAAGCACAGATACGCAGTATTTT. Its protein product is CASSPISTDTQYF.

This rearrangement joins TRBV24-1 to TRBJ1-2; D perhaps matches TRBD1 (6 bases). The germline V gene encodes CDR1 KGHDR and CDR2 SFDVKD. V was cut by 3 bases and J by 2 bases, with 12 bases left in between. This CDR3 region has 15 residues. DNA for the CDR3: TGTGCCACCAGTGATCCCCGGGGGGCCAACTATGGCTACACCTTC. It is translated as CATSDPRGANYGYTF.

Only one count was recorded for this clone. V gene TRBV29-1 combines with J gene TRBJ2-2; 9 bases agree with TRBD1. Germline trimming cut 5 bases from V and 4 bases from J; bases unmatched to any gene: 17. The CDR3 sequence is 18 residues long. CDR1 and CDR2 (germline): SQVTM, ANQGSEA. The CDR3 spells CSVMPNTGGRDFTGELFF. CDR3 bases: TGCAGCGTTATGCCAAATACAGGGGGCCGGGATTTCACCGGGGAGCTGTTTTTT.